This T cell receptor beta chain originates from a study of long-term antiretroviral therapy in people with HIV (dated by TCRdb to between 2021 and 2023). Background on the whole study: The earliest samples were collected about a decade before the 2015 WHO recommendation for immediate ART, when ART was typically delayed until CD4 counts fell. Of the approximately 30 participants with HIV, approximately ten were female. No cross-contamination during QIAcube processing was shown when test extractions of a monoclonal T-cell line were performed alongside about 30 polyclonal samples. This retrospective serial study examined whether starting ART and sustained HIV suppression were associated with changes in the composition and diversity of the TRB repertoire in peripheral blood. A total of 150 to 200 cryopreserved PBMC samples came from around 30 adults with confirmed HIV infection and were collected serially over a mean of roughly 6 years (range 1-12).

This clone was picked up a small number of times. Its cognate antigen has yet to be identified. No quality values exist for individual bases; no much larger clone is one base distant. Sequencing of the TRB variable region was done with the immunoSEQ hsTCRB v3.0 assay at survey level resolution. TRB sequencing targeted a depth of roughly 35,000-50,000 T-cell genomes per sample. TRB libraries were pooled and sequenced on an Illumina MiSeq using a v3 150-cycle kit. The original methods were these. Repertoire analysis was performed in R inside a reproducible Nextflow workflow that covered QC, data transformation and analysis. LymphoSeq2, an R package for exploring AIRR-Seq data, was used to implement custom analyses. After excluding a handful of samples that yielded fewer than 5000 total TRB sequences, approximately 180 HIV repertoires remained for analysis. Among the 170 to 200 retained HIV repertoires, 55 to 65 were collected before ART initiation and around 130 after ART initiation. Each repertoire was downsampled to 5000 TRB nucleotide sequences, and summary statistics were averaged across 100 downsampling iterations. Only TRB sequences with CDR3 regions of at least seven amino acids were retained for analysis. Diversity was assessed using a clonality score derived from Shannon entropy and using the Gini coefficient. In the repertoire networks, any two of the top 5000 CDR3 amino acid sequences were linked whenever the two sequences differed by an edit distance of one. Antigen specificity groups and MHC restriction were predicted for TRB CDR3 amino acid sequences with GLIPH2. Known CMV, EBV, HIV or tissue antigen associations were flagged by matching CDR3 amino acid sequences against VDJdb and McPAS-TCR. Pre-ART, post-ART and control groups were compared with Wilcoxon signed-rank tests and Holm-Bonferroni correction. TCRdb took this table from immuneACCESS and kept in-frame rearrangements with V and J called. Such tables lack part of the clones; where checked against another copy, unresolved V genes explain under half of the gap, and the rest is unexplained. V and J calls and clone size come straight from that table; D and trimming were deduced from the DNA. For this sample there are approximately 21,000 clones; roughly 80% appear just once. Approximately 9.3% of the sample comes from the top ten.

Including cysteine and phenylalanine, the CDR3 has 17 amino acids. Only CDR3 DNA remains: 51 bases, in frame from the first base. V and J are truncated by 3 bases and 1 base respectively, leaving an intervening sequence of 16 bases. Via the germline V gene (reference sequence), CDR1 is SEHNR and CDR2 FQNEAQ. Inclusion was restricted to participants for whom at least one PBMC sample before ART initiation and at least two post-ART samples were available. All participants with HIV were treated in the United States of America. Cryopreserved samples of 1-10 million PBMC were thawed and washed before DNA extraction. At the time of the earliest PBMC sample, participants with HIV were aged between roughly 23 and 60 years. PBMC samples were contributed by each participant from 1-4 timepoints before ART initiation and 2-8 timepoints after ART initiation, with a median of 7 samples. For every participant, serial HIV viral load, CD4+ T-cell count, ART history and demographic data were obtained. Genomic DNA was extracted from unsorted PBMC with a Qiagen kit on a QIAcube, with processing performed in batches of 12 samples.

Results and caveats for the whole study, not just this receptor: Since PBMC availability was limited, sequencing covered only the TCR beta chain, with no alpha chain pairing. The repertoire was dominated across all time points by expanded TRB clones identified before ART initiation, although this dominance was seen to fluctuate and to decrease in many PLHIV after ART. A significant increase in TRB diversity was found to be associated with ART initiation, although TRB diversity was observed to remain significantly below that of transplant donor controls even after long-term ART. The samples were dated from about 2004 to 2018, and the ART regimens that were used may be less effective than current ART regimens. Inferences about post-ART repertoire changes were limited because no data were available on ART adherence, viral resistance or therapy changes. Because cell numbers in pre-ART samples were limited, unsorted PBMC were profiled instead of sorted CD4+ and CD8+ T cells. Compared with controls, HIV repertoires had narrower CDR3 length ranges, and the network structure pointed to an antigen-experienced repertoire that shifted only slightly toward naive after ART.

This TCR came from a man younger than 35 with HIV. The sequencing used unsorted PBMCs, collected 0.5 years before starting antiretroviral therapy. The chain couples TRBV7-9 to TRBJ1-5, and possibly TRBD1, on 6 matching bases. The sequence in DNA is TGTGCCAGCAGCTTGACCCTCACAGGGTGGAGCAATCAGCCCCAGCATTTT. This translates into CASSLTLTGWSNQPQHF.